The clone carrying this T cell receptor (beta chain) was counted many times. Its antigen is currently unknown. From germline, CDR1 is SGHVS and CDR2 FQNEAQ. CDR3 length: 15 amino acids. V dropped 5 bases and J dropped 7 bases, with 18 bases sitting between them. This sample is drawn from a study of T cell repertoires in cytomegalovirus infection. In the study overall: Well-studied HLA-B-restricted CMV epitopes were used in the study alongside recently identified HLA-C-restricted ones. Both a matching HLA type and CMV infection were indicated by public TCR beta signatures.

MiXCR, applied by TCRdb to the reads, yields one record per CDR3 protein. The sample contains some 800,000 distinct CDR3 sequences, about 27% of which appear only once. Study results and caveats: The study identified carriers of CMV plus the relevant HLA from cumulative public TCR beta family frequency.

The V call is TRBV7-8, the J call TRBJ2-1, with D possibly called TRBD1 or TRBD2 (7 bases each). The sequence derives from a human donor in good health (CMV status not recorded). Some clones in this sample may be carry-over from other donors' samples. The material sequenced was cultured CD8+ T cells from PBMCs, taken from culture after CMV antigen stimulation. CDR3 region: CASSQPGGAGNEQFF. The CDR3 DNA follows: TGTGCCAGCAGCCAGCCAGGGGGGGCCGGGAATGAGCAGTTCTTC.